This TCR beta chain stems from a study of CD8 T cells in Susac syndrome. RNA, at about 0.45 to 1 ug, was reverse transcribed with random hexamers. It was immunoSEQ multiplex PCR that amplified TCR beta CDR3 across 54 Vbeta and 13 Jbeta. In TCRdb, the immunoSEQ multiplex PCR reads were re-called with MiXCR into one record per CDR3 protein. The sample carries around 170,000 distinct CDR3 sequences, 90% to 96% recorded once. Germline assignment: CDR1 SQVTM and CDR2 ANQGSEA. This CDR3 contains 12 residues. V trimming: 8 bases; J trimming: 4 bases; junction bases outside the gene matches: 5. This clonotype was sampled from a human donor with Susac syndrome. V usage is TRBV29-1 and J usage is TRBJ2-1; 7 nucleotides align to TRBD1. Sequences were obtained from CD4+ T cells from PBMCs. The CDR3 loop is CSMRGLYNEQFF. In DNA form, the CDR3 reads TGCAGCATGAGGGGGCTTTACAATGAGCAGTTCTTC.